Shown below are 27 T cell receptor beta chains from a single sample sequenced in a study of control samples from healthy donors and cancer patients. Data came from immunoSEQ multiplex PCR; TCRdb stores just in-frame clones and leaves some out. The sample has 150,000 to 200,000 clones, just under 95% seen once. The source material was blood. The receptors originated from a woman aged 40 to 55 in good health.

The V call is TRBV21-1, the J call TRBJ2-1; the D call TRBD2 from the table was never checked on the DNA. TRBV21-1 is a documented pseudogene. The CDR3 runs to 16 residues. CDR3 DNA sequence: TGTGCCAGCAGCAAAGCGGGTCCGGGACTAGTAACTGAGCAGTTCTTC. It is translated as CASSKAGPGLVTEQFF.

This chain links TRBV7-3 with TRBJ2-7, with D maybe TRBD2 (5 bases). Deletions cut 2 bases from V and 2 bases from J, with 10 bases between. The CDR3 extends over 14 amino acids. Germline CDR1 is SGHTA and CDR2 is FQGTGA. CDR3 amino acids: CASSLDPGTYEQYF. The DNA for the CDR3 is TGTGCCAGCAGCTTAGACCCGGGAACCTACGAGCAGTACTTC.

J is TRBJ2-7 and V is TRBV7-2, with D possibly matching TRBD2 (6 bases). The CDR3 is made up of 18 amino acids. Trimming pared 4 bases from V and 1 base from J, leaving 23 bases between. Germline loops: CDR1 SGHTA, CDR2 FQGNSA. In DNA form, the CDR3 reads TGTGCCAGCAGCTCAAGGGCGGGACGGCCTTATGGTTCCTACGAGCAGTACTTC. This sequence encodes CASSSRAGRPYGSYEQYF.

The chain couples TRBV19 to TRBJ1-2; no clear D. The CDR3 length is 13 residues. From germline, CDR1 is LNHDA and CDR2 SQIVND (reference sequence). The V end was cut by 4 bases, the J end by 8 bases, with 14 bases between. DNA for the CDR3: TGTGCCAGTAGTACCCAACCCGATGGAGGCTACACCTTC. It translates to CASSTQPDGGYTF. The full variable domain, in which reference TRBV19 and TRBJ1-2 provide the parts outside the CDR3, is DGGITQSPKYLFRKEGQNVTLSCEQNLNHDAMYWYRQDPGQGLRLIYYSQIVNDFQKGDIAEGYSVSREKKESFPLTVTSAQKNPTAFYLCASSTQPDGGYTFGSGTRLTVV.

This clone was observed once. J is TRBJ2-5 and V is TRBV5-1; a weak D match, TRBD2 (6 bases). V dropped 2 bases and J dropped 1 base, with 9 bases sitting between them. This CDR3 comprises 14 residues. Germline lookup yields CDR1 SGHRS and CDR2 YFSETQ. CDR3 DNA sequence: TGCGCCAGCAGCTTAACTAGCTCCCAAGAGACCCAGTACTTC. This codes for CASSLTSSQETQYF.

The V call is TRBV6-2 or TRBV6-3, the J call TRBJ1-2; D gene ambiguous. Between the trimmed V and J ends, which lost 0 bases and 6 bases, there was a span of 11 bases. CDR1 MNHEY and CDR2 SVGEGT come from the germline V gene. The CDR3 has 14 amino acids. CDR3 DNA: TGTGCCAGCAGTTACTCGGTCAAAGCTGATGGCTACACCTTC. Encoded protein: CASSYSVKADGYTF.

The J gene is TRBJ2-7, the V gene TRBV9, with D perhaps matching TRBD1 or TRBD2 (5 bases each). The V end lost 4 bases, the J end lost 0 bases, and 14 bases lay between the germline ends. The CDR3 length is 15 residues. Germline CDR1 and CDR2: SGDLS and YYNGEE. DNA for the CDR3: TGTGCCAGCAGCCGCCGAGGGGAAAGCTCCTACGAGCAGTACTTC. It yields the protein CASSRRGESSYEQYF.

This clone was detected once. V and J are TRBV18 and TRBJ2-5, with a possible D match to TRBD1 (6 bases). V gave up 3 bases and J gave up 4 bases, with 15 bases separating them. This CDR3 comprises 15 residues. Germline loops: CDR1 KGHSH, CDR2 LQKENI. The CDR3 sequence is CASSPWVTRGETQYF. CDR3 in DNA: TGTGCCAGCTCACCGTGGGTTACCAGGGGAGAGACCCAGTACTTC. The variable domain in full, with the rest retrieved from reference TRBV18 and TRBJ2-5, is NAGVMQNPRHLVRRRGQEARLRCSPMKGHSHVYWYRQLPEEGLKFMVYLQKENIIDESGMPKERFSAEFPKEGPSILRIQQVVRGDSAAYFCASSPWVTRGETQYFGPGTRLLVL.

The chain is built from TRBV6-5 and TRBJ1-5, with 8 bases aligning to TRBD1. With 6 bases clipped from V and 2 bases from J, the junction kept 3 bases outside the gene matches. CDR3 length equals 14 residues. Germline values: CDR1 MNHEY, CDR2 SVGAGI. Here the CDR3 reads CASRQQGGNQPQHF. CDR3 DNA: TGTGCCAGCAGACAACAGGGGGGCAATCAGCCCCAGCATTTT.

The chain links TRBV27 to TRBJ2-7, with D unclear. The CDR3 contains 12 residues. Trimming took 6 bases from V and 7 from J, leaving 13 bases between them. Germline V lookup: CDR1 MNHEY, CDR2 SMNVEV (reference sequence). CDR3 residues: CASRSGQREQYF. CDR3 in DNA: TGTGCCAGCAGGTCGGGCCAAAGGGAGCAGTACTTC.

The CDR3 nucleotides read TGTGCTAGTGGTTTGGTTGGGACTCAAGATACGCAGTATTTT. It yields the protein CASGLVGTQDTQYF. The J gene is TRBJ2-3, the V gene TRBV12-5, with D possibly matching TRBD2 (6 bases). The CDR3 totals 14 residues. Germline lookup yields CDR1 LGHNT and CDR2 FRNRAP. V was cut by 0 bases and J by 5 bases, with 9 bases left in between. The variable domain in full, with the rest retrieved from reference TRBV12-5 and TRBJ2-3, is DARVTQTPRHKVTEMGQEVTMRCQPILGHNTVFWYRQTMMQGLELLAYFRNRAPLDDSGMPKDRFSAEMPDATLATLKIQPSEPRDSAVYFCASGLVGTQDTQYFGPGTRLTVL.

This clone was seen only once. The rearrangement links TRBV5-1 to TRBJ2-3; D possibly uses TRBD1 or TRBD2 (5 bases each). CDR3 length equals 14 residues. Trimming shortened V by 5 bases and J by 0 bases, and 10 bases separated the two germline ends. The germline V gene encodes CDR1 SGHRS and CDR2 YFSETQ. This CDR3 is CASRFGASTDTQYF. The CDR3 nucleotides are TGCGCCAGCAGATTCGGGGCAAGCACAGATACGCAGTATTTT. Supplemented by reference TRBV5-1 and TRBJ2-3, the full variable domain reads KAGVTQTPRYLIKTRGQQVTLSCSPISGHRSVSWYQQTPGQGLQFLFEYFSETQRNKGNFPGRFSGRQFSNSRSEMNVSTLELGDSALYLCASRFGASTDTQYFGPGTRLTVL.

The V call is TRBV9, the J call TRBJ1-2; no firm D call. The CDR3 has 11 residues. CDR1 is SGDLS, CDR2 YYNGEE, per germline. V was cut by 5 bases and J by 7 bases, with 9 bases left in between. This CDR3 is CASSSRLGYTF. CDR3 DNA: TGTGCCAGCAGTTCCCGACTTGGCTACACCTTC.

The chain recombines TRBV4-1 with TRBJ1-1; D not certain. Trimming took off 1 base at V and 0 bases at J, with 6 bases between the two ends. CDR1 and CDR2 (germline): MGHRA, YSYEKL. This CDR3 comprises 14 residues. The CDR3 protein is CASSQVSLNTEAFF. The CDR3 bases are TGCGCCAGCAGCCAAGTTTCACTGAACACTGAAGCTTTCTTT.

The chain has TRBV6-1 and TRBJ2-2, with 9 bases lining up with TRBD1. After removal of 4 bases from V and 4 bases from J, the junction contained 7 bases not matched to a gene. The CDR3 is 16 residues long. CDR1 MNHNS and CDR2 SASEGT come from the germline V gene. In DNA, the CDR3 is TGTGCCAGCAGTGGTCCGGGACAGGGTACCACCGGGGAGCTGTTTTTT. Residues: CASSGPGQGTTGELFF.

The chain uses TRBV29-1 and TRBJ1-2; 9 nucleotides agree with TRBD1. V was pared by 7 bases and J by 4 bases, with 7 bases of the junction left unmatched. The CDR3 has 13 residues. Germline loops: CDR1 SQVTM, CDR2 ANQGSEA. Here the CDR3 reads CSALTGGSYGYTF. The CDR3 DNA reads TGCAGCGCCTTGACAGGGGGGTCCTATGGCTACACCTTC.

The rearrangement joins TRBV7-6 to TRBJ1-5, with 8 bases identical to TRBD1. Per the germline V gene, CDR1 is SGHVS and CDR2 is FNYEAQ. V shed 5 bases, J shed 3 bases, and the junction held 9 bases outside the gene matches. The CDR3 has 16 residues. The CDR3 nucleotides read TGTGCCAGCAGCCTGCAGACAGGGGCTATCAATCAGCCCCAGCATTTT. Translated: CASSLQTGAINQPQHF. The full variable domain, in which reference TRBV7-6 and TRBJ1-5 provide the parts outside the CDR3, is GAGVSQSPRYKVTKRGQDVALRCDPISGHVSLYWYRQALGQGPEFLTYFNYEAQQDKSGLPNDRFSAERPEGSISTLTIQRTEQRDSAMYRCASSLQTGAINQPQHFGDGTRLSIL.

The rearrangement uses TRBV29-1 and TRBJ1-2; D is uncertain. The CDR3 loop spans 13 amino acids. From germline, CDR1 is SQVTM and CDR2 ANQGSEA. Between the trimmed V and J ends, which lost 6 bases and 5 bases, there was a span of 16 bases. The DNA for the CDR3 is TGCAGCGTCTTGACCAGCCAGTATTATGGCTACACCTTC. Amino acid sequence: CSVLTSQYYGYTF. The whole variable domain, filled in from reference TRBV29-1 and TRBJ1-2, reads SAVISQKPSRDICQRGTSLTIQCQVDSQVTMMFWYRQQPGQSLTLIATANQGSEATYESGFVIDKFPISRPNLTFSTLTVSNMSPEDSSIYLCSVLTSQYYGYTFGSGTRLTVV.

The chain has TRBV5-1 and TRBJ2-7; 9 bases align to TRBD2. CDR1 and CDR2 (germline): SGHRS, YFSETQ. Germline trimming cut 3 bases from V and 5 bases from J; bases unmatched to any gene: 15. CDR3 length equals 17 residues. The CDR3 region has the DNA TGCGCCAGCAGCTGGCAACCCGGGACTAGCAGATCCGACGAGCAGTACTTC. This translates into CASSWQPGTSRSDEQYF. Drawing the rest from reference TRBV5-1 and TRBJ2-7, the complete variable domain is KAGVTQTPRYLIKTRGQQVTLSCSPISGHRSVSWYQQTPGQGLQFLFEYFSETQRNKGNFPGRFSGRQFSNSRSEMNVSTLELGDSALYLCASSWQPGTSRSDEQYFGPGTRLTVT.

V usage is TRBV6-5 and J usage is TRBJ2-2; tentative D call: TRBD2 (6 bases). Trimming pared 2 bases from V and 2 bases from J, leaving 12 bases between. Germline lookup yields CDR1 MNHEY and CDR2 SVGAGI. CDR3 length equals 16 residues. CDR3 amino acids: CASSYPRDSNTGELFF. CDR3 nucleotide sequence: TGTGCCAGCAGTTACCCGCGGGACTCCAACACCGGGGAGCTGTTTTTT.

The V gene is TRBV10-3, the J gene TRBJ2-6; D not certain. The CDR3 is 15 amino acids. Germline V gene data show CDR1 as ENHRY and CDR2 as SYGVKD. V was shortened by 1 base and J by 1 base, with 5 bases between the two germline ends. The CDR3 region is CAISEFVSGANVLTF. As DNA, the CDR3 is TGTGCCATCAGTGAGTTCGTGTCTGGGGCCAACGTCCTGACTTTC.

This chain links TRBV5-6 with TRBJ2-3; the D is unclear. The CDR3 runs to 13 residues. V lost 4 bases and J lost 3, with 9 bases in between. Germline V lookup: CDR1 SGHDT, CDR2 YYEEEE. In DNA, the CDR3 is TGTGCCAGCAGCCGCGCCGGGACAGATACGCAGTATTTT. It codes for CASSRAGTDTQYF.

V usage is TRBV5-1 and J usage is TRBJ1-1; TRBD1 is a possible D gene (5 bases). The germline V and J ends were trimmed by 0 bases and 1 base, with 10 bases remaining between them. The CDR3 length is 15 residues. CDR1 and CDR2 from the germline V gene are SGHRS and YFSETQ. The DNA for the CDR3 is TGCGCCAGCAGCTTGGTAGGGACGGGGAACACTGAAGCTTTCTTT. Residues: CASSLVGTGNTEAFF.

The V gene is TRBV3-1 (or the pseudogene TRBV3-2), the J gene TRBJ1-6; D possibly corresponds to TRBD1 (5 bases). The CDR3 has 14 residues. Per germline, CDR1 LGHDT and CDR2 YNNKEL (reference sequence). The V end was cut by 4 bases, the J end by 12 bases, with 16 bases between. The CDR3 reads CASSPQQVIVPLHF. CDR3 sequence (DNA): TGTGCCAGCAGCCCTCAACAGGTAATCGTACCCCTCCACTTT.

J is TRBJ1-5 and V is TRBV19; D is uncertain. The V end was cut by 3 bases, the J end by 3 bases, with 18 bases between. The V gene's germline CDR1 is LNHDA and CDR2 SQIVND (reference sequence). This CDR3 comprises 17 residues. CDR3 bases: TGTGCCAGTAGTATTCCAGGTGCCCGGGGTTCCAATCAGCCCCAGCATTTT. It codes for CASSIPGARGSNQPQHF.

The CDR3 DNA reads TGCGCCAGCGGCGGAAGGGCGGCCCGAGGGGACTATGGCTACACCTTC. It translates to CASGGRAARGDYGYTF. The chain carries TRBV4-3 and TRBJ1-2, with a weak D call TRBD1 (5 bases). This CDR3 is 16 amino acids long. V dropped 8 bases and J dropped 3 bases, with 22 bases sitting between them. CDR1 is LGHNA and CDR2 is YSLEER in the germline V gene.

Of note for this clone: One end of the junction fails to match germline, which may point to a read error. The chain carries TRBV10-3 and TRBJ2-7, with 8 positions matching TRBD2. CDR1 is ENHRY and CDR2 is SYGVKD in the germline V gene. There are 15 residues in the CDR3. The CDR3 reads CAISQSQAGVYEQYF. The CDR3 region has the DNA TGTGCCATCAGTCAGTCCCAAGCGGGAGTCTACGAGCAGTACTTC.